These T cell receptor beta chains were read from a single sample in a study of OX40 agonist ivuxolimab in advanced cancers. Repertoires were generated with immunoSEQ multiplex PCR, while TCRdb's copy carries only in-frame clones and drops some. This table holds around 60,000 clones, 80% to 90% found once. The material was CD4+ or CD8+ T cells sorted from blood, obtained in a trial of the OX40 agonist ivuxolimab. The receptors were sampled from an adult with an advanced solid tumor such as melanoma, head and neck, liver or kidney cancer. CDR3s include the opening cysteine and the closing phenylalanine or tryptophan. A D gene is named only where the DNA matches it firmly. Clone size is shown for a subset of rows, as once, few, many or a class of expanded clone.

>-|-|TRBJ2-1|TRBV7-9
CASSPRLLSRTGNEQFF
TGTGCCAGCAGCCCAAGGCTCCTTAGCAGGACGGGCAATGAGCAGTTCTTC
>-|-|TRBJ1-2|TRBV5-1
CASSLQSGNDGGYTF
TGCGCCAGCAGCTTGCAGTCCGGGAACGACGGAGGCTACACCTTC
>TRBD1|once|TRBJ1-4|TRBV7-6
CASSLVSGQGNRGDEKLFF
TGTGCCAGCAGCTTAGTATCGGGACAGGGTAATCGTGGGGATGAAAAACTGTTTTTT
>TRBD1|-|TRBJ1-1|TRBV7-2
CASSLGFRDRGFGEAFF
TGTGCCAGCAGCTTAGGATTCCGGGACAGGGGTTTCGGTGAAGCTTTCTTT
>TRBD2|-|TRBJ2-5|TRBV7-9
CASSLNPASGRETQYF
TGTGCCAGCAGCTTAAATCCCGCTAGCGGGAGGGAGACCCAGTACTTC
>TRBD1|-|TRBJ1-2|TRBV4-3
CASSQVPRQGNGYTF
TGCGCCAGCAGCCAAGTACCCCGACAGGGAAATGGCTACACCTTC
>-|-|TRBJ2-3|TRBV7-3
CASSRRGGTSTDTQYF
TGTGCCAGCAGCCGGCGGGGCGGGACTAGCACAGATACGCAGTATTTT
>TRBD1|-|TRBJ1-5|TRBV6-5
CASSTGGSDQPQHF
TGTGCCAGCAGTACAGGGGGCTCGGATCAGCCCCAGCATTTT
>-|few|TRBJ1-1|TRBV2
CASTTQGNTEAFF
TGTGCCAGCACTACACAGGGGAACACTGAAGCTTTCTTT
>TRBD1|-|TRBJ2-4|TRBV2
CASSETGQPNIQYF
TGTGCCAGCAGCGAGACGGGACAGCCAAACATTCAGTACTTC
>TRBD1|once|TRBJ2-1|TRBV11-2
CASSGRTGDFYNEQFF
TGTGCCAGCAGCGGGCGGACAGGAGACTTCTACAATGAGCAGTTCTTC
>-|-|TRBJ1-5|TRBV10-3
CAISSGTGEKFSNQPQHF
TGTGCCATCAGTTCCGGGACGGGGGAGAAATTTAGCAATCAGCCCCAGCATTTT
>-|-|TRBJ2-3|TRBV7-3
CASSLTGAGDTQYF
TGTGCCAGCAGCTTAACGGGGGCGGGAGATACGCAGTATTTT
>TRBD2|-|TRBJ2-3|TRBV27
CASSLKAAGLAGGPRGTQYF
TGTGCCAGCAGTTTAAAGGCAGCCGGACTAGCGGGAGGGCCTCGGGGCACGCAGTATTTT
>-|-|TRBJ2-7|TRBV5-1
CASSLDPGSSYEQYF
TGCGCCAGCAGCTTGGACCCGGGAAGCTCCTACGAGCAGTACTTC
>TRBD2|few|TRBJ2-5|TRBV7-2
CASSPGLAGMETQYF
TGTGCCAGCAGCCCGGGACTAGCGGGAATGGAGACCCAGTACTTC
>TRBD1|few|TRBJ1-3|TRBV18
CASSPGPGRDRGRNTIYF
TGTGCCAGCTCACCAGGTCCCGGCCGCGACAGGGGAAGAAACACCATATATTTT
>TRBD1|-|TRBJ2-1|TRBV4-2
CASSPPGTGDKLNEQFF
TGTGCCAGCAGCCCTCCCGGGACAGGGGATAAACTGAATGAGCAGTTCTTC
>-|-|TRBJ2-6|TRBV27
CASSSHPGTSIAGANVLTF
TGTGCCAGCAGTTCCCATCCCGGTACGAGTATCGCTGGGGCCAACGTCCTGACTTTC
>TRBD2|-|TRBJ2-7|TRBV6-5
CASSRGDVRSYEQYF
TGTGCCAGCAGCCGGGGGGACGTCCGCTCCTACGAGCAGTACTTC
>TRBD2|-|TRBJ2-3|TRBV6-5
CASRTGLAADTQYF
TGTGCCAGCAGAACGGGACTAGCGGCCGATACGCAGTATTTT
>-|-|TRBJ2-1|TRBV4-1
CASSQLATNEQFF
TGCGCCAGCAGCCAGCTAGCGACCAATGAGCAGTTCTTC
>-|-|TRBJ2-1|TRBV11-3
CASSPGRNNEQFF
TGTGCCAGCAGCCCAGGACGGAACAATGAGCAGTTCTTC
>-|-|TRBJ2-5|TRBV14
CASSQQLGGETQYF
TGTGCCAGCAGCCAGCAACTAGGAGGGGAGACCCAGTACTTC
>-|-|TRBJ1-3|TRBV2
CASRAQGPGNTIYF
TGTGCCAGCAGGGCCCAGGGTCCTGGAAACACCATATATTTT
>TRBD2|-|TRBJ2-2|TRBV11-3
CASSLYSGTSGSGELFF
TGTGCCAGCAGCTTATATTCAGGGACTAGCGGCTCCGGGGAGCTGTTTTTT
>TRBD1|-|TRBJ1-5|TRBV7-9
CASSRPGQDANQPQHF
TGTGCCAGCAGCCGCCCGGGACAGGACGCTAATCAGCCCCAGCATTTT
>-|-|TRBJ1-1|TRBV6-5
CASSYSSLRTEAFF
TGTGCCAGCAGTTACTCGAGTCTCCGCACTGAAGCTTTCTTT
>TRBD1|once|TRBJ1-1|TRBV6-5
CASSYSIPGRGTEAFF
TGTGCCAGCAGTTACTCGATACCGGGCAGGGGGACTGAAGCTTTCTTT
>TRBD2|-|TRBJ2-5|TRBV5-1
CASSLVGEGRETQYF
TGCGCCAGCAGCTTGGTCGGGGAGGGCCGCGAGACCCAGTACTTC
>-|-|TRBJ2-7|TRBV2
CASSDQGGAYEQYF
TGTGCCAGCAGTGATCAGGGGGGGGCCTACGAGCAGTACTTC
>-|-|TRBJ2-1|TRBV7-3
CASSLAGSSYNEQFF
TGTGCCAGCAGCTTAGCAGGAAGCTCCTACAATGAGCAGTTCTTC
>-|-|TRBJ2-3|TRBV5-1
CASIGGGSTDTQYF
TGCGCCAGCATCGGGGGAGGCAGCACAGATACGCAGTATTTT
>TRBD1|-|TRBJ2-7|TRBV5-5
CASSPRDSKSSYEQYF
TGTGCCAGCAGCCCCCGGGACAGCAAGAGCTCCTACGAGCAGTACTTC
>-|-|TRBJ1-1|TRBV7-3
CASSSDPNTEAFF
TGTGCCAGCAGCTCGGACCCGAACACTGAAGCTTTCTTT
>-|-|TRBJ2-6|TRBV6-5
CASSDPGGANVLTF
TGTGCCAGCAGTGACCCCGGTGGGGCCAACGTCCTGACTTTC
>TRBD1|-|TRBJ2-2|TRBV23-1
CASTDRTYTGELFF
TGCGCCAGCACGGACAGGACTTACACCGGGGAGCTGTTTTTT
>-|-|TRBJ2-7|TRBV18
CASSLLPVGGSGTYEQYF
TGTGCCAGCTCCCTTCTACCCGTCGGAGGGAGTGGGACCTACGAGCAGTACTTC
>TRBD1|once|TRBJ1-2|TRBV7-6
CASSSPRTGSYGYTF
TGTGCCAGCAGCTCCCCCCGGACAGGGTCTTATGGCTACACCTTC
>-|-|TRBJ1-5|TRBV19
CASSIRRQGRIGNQPQHF
TGTGCCAGTAGTATAAGGCGGCAGGGTCGGATAGGCAATCAGCCCCAGCATTTT
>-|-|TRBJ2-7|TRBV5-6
CASSLWGSSYEQYF
TGTGCCAGCAGCCTCTGGGGAAGCTCCTACGAGCAGTACTTC
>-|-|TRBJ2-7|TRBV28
CASKTGYEQYF
TGTGCCAGCAAAACGGGCTACGAGCAGTACTTC
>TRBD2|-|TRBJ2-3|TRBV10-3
CAISESSGRALGTDTQYF
TGTGCCATCAGTGAGTCAAGCGGGAGGGCCCTCGGTACAGATACGCAGTATTTT
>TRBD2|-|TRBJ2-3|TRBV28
CASTPTSGRTSTDTQYF
TGTGCCAGCACCCCGACTAGCGGGAGGACGAGCACAGATACGCAGTATTTT
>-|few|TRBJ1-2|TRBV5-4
CASSLRVTDGYTF
TGTGCCAGCAGCCTCAGGGTGACGGATGGCTACACCTTC
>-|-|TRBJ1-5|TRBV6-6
CASSYLGGQPQHF
TGTGCCAGCAGTTACTTGGGAGGTCAGCCCCAGCATTTT
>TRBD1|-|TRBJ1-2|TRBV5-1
CASSEQGPSNYGYTF
TGCGCCAGCAGCGAACAGGGGCCTTCTAACTATGGCTACACCTTC
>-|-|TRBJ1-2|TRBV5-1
CASSLEGPNTGNTF
TGCGCCAGCAGCTTGGAGGGGCCAAATACAGGGAACACCTTC
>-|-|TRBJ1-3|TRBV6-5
CASSPRGGRGNTIYF
TGTGCCAGCAGTCCTAGGGGTGGGAGAGGAAACACCATATATTTT